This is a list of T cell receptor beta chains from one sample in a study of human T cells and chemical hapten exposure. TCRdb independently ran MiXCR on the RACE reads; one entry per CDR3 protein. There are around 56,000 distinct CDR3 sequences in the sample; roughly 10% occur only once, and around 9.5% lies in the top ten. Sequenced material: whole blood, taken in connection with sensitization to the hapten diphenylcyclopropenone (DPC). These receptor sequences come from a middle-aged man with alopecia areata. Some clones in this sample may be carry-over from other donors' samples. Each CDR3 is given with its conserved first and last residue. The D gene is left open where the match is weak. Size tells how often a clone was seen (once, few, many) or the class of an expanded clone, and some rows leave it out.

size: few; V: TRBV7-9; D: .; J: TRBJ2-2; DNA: TGTGCCAGCCGAGGTGGAGTGTGGAACACCGGGGAGCTGTTTTTT; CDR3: CASRGGVWNTGELFF
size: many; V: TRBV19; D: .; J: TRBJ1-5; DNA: TGTGCCAGTAGTATAGGGAGGGAACAGCCCCAGCATTTT; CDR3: CASSIGREQPQHF
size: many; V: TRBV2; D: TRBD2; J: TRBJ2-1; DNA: TGTGCCAGCACTGACGGTTCCGGGACTAGCGGCAGCTCCTACAATGAGCAGTTCTTC; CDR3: CASTDGSGTSGSSYNEQFF
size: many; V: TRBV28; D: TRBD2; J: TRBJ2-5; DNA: TGTGCCAGCAGCATATCGACTAGCGGAGCGGGGGCCCAGTACTTC; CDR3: CASSISTSGAGAQYF
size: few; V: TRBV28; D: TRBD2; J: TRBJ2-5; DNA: TGTGCCAGCAGCACCCGAAGGACTAGCGTGGAGACCCAGTACTTC; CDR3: CASSTRRTSVETQYF
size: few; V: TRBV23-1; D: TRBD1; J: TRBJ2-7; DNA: TGCGCCAGCAGTCACAAGGCTGGGACAGGGACGTACTACGAGCAGTACTTC; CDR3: CASSHKAGTGTYYEQYF
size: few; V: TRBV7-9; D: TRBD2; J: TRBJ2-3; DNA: TGTGCCAGCAGCTTAGATTTGCGGGAGGGCCTTCTAGCTGATACGCAGTATTTT; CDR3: CASSLDLREGLLADTQYF
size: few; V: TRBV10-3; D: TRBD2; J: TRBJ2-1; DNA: TGTGCCATCAGTGAGTCGCGGGCGGGAGTAAAAGACAATGAGCAGTTCTTC; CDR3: CAISESRAGVKDNEQFF
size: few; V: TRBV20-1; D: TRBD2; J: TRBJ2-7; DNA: TGCAGTGCTATGCTAGCGGGAGTGTTGAAAAACGAGCAGTACTTC; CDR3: CSAMLAGVLKNEQYF
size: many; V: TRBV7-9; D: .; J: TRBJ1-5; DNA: TGTGCCAGCAGCCAGACAGATAGCAATCAGCCCCAGCATTTT; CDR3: CASSQTDSNQPQHF
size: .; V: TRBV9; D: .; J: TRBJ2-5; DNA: TGTGCCAGCAGCCCCGGCGGCGGGACGGGGACCCAGTACTTC; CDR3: CASSPGGGTGTQYF
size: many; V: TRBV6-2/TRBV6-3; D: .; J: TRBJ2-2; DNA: TGTGCCAGCAGTTACGGATACCGGGCAGGGAGCTACACCGGGGAGCTGTTTTTT; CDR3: CASSYGYRAGSYTGELFF